Shown below are 4 T cell receptor beta chains from a single sample sequenced in a study of T-cell memory formation after mild COVID-19. TCRdb redid the calling of the 5' RACE reads with MiXCR, one entry per CDR3 protein. The sample includes 250,000 to 350,000 distinct CDR3 sequences, approximately 19% of them seen just once. The sample consisted of PBMCs or a T cell subset sorted from them (not recorded which). These receptors originate from a man aged 18 to 29 who had mild COVID-19 (a few samples of this study predate the infection). Cell type and time point are not known.

The chain couples TRBV12-3 or TRBV12-4 to TRBJ2-7; a weak D match, TRBD2 (5 bases). CDR3 size: 15 residues. V was pared by 2 bases and J by 2 bases, with 13 bases between. The CDR3 DNA reads TGTGCCAGCAGTTTAATTTGGAGGAGCGCCTACGAGCAGTACTTC. Translating gives CASSLIWRSAYEQYF.

A few counts support this clonotype. The gene calls are TRBV2 and TRBJ2-1; no definite D call. Germline-derived CDR1 and CDR2 are SNHLY and FYNNEI. The CDR3 totals 13 residues. The germline V and J ends were trimmed by 4 bases and 7 bases, with 11 bases remaining between them. The CDR3 reads CASSVTATNEQFF. DNA of the CDR3: TGTGCCAGCAGTGTTACCGCTACTAATGAGCAGTTCTTC.

This clonotype was seen more than once but under ten times. This chain connects TRBV6-5 to TRBJ1-2, with no clear D. The CDR3 loop spans 16 amino acids. Germline CDR1 and CDR2: MNHEY and SVGAGI. V was pared by 4 bases and J by 1 base, with 16 bases between. CDR3 sequence: CASSLGGDSFNYGYTF. The CDR3 nucleotides read TGTGCCAGCAGTTTGGGCGGAGATTCCTTTAACTATGGCTACACCTTC.

This chain uses TRBV12-3 or TRBV12-4 with TRBJ1-2; no firm D call. The CDR3 sequence is 12 residues long. V was pared by 3 bases and J by 7 bases, with 9 bases between. CDR3 in DNA: TGTGCCAGCAGTTTTGTCTGGGGTGGCTACACCTTC. Encoded protein: CASSFVWGGYTF.